These 6 T cell receptor beta chains were sequenced from one sample in a study of T cells in Graves' hyperthyroidism and ophthalmopathy. Researchers took RNA transcripts and amplified the TCR beta CDR3 regions from them. The primer set for the first-round RT-PCR of the TCR CDR3 was HTBI. A single record per CDR3 protein comes from TCRdb applying MiXCR to the multiplex PCR reads. The repertoire holds some 500,000 distinct CDR3 sequences, with under 15% as singletons. What was sequenced was blood. Every receptor here comes from a woman between 18 and 30 years old with Graves' hyperthyroidism.

The rearrangement uses TRBV29-1 and TRBJ1-2; possibly TRBD1 for D (5 bases). The ends were cut back, 6 bases at V and 5 bases at J, with 10 bases in the middle. Looked up from germline, CDR1 is SQVTM and CDR2 is ANQGSEA. This CDR3 is 11 amino acids long. Here the CDR3 reads CSVGGSYGYTF. The CDR3 region has the DNA TGCAGCGTGGGGGGGAGTTATGGCTACACCTTC.

To note about this clonotype: This may stem from a read error, because a much larger clone lies one nucleotide away. This chain uses TRBV7-9 with TRBJ2-1; perhaps TRBD1 as D (5 bases). This CDR3 has 13 amino acids. In germline, CDR1 is SEHNR, CDR2 FQNEAQ (reference sequence). The CDR3 region has the DNA TGTCCCAGCAGCATCGGACACAACAATGAGCAGTTCTTC. As protein: CPSSIGHNNEQFF.

There are a few counts of this clonotype. The chain combines TRBV6-1 with TRBJ2-1, with TRBD2 identical over 7 bases. Germline V gene data show CDR1 as MNHNS and CDR2 as SASEGT. With 6 bases clipped from V and 4 bases from J, the junction kept 3 bases outside the gene matches. CDR3 length equals 13 residues. This chain's CDR3 is CASSGGRYNEQFF. DNA of the CDR3: TGTGCCAGCAGCGGCGGGAGATACAATGAGCAGTTCTTC.

This clonotype was counted at least ten times. This sequence joins TRBV9 and TRBJ1-1; D is ambiguous. V lost 4 bases to trimming and J lost 5 bases, with 15 bases between them. Germline assignment: CDR1 SGDLS and CDR2 YYNGEE. The CDR3 is made up of 14 amino acids. In DNA, the CDR3 is TGTGCCAGCAGCCCCACTGGGATTGGGACTGAAGCTTTCTTT. Translating it yields CASSPTGIGTEAFF.

In this sample, this clonotype turned up many times. V usage is TRBV11-3 and J usage is TRBJ1-2, with TRBD1 matching 9 bases. CDR3 size: 17 residues. V lost 1 base to trimming and J lost 6 bases; unmatched junction nucleotides: 12. Germline V CDR1 and CDR2: SGHNT, YENEEA. The CDR3 spells CASSLGGTGPLGDGYTF. The CDR3 region has the DNA TGTGCCAGCAGCTTAGGAGGGACAGGGCCTTTAGGCGATGGCTACACCTTC.

In this sample, this clonotype turned up many times. The rearrangement uses TRBV14 and TRBJ2-1; the match to TRBD1 covers 11 bases. V was clipped by 4 bases and J by 7 bases; unmatched bases: 9. Germline lookup yields CDR1 SGHDN and CDR2 FVKESK. The CDR3 runs to 16 residues. In DNA, the CDR3 is TGTGCCAGCAGCCTTGGACAGGGGGCAACGAGGAATGAGCAGTTCTTC. It translates to CASSLGQGATRNEQFF.